This is a list of T cell receptor beta chains from one sample in a study of regulatory T cells in long-lasting Graves disease. TCRdb processed the multiplex PCR reads anew with MiXCR; each CDR3 protein has one entry. Of hundreds of thousands of distinct CDR3 sequences listed, about 22% are singletons. Here the sequenced sample was peripheral blood mononuclear cells (PBMCs), taken when the disease was refractory, from a patient treated with antithyroid drugs. All receptors derive from a female donor with Graves disease. Both conserved end residues are part of each CDR3. Each record gives: J gene, V gene, D gene, clone size, CDR3 DNA, CDR3 protein. A D gene is named only where the DNA matches it firmly. Not every row has a clone size; where given, it reads once, few, many or a size class.

TRBJ2-7,TRBV20-1,TRBD1,few,TGCAGTGCTAGGTCACTTAGGACAGGTACATTCGAGCAGTACTTC,CSARSLRTGTFEQYF
TRBJ1-1,TRBV19,NA,few,TGTGCCAGTAGTGCGGGACCGGCGTTCACTGAAGCTTTCTTT,CASSAGPAFTEAFF
TRBJ2-7,TRBV19,TRBD1,NA,TGTGCCAGTAGCGGACAGGGGGCCGCCCGCTACTACGAGCAGTACTTC,CASSGQGAARYYEQYF
TRBJ1-1,TRBV12-5,NA,many,TGTGCTAGTGGCCTGGGCGGTTGGACTGAAGCTTTCTTT,CASGLGGWTEAFF
TRBJ1-1,TRBV12-3/TRBV12-4,TRBD1,many,TGTGCCAGCGTCCAATCGGGACAGTTTCCCACTGAAGCTTTCTTT,CASVQSGQFPTEAFF
TRBJ1-3,TRBV12-3/TRBV12-4,NA,NA,TGTGCCAGCAGTCTCGGGGGCAGCGGCCTATATTTT,CASSLGGSGLYF
TRBJ2-7,TRBV20-1,TRBD2,few,TGCAGTGCTAGAGATAGCGGGAGAAGCTCGGGCGAGCAGTACTTC,CSARDSGRSSGEQYF
TRBJ1-2,TRBV20-1,TRBD1,few,TGCAGTGCTAGAGTCGCAGGGGGCGGCTACACCTTC,CSARVAGGGYTF
TRBJ2-5,TRBV7-2,NA,many,TGTGCCAGCATGAGGGGCATCCAAGAGACCCAGTACTTC,CASMRGIQETQYF
TRBJ2-3,TRBV7-2,TRBD2,NA,TGTGCCAGCAGCCGAAGCGGGGAAGATACGCAGTATTTT,CASSRSGEDTQYF
TRBJ2-7,TRBV28,TRBD2,many,TGTGCCAACCAAAGCGGGAGTCAGCCTTCCTACGAGCAGTACTTC,CANQSGSQPSYEQYF
TRBJ2-7,TRBV24-1,NA,many,TGTGCCACCAGTGGTTCGGGTGGCGAGCAGTACTTC,CATSGSGGEQYF
TRBJ2-5,TRBV30,NA,NA,TGTGCCTGGAGGGGCGGGGTCGTCCAAGAGACCCAGTACTTC,CAWRGGVVQETQYF
TRBJ1-1,TRBV30,TRBD1,many,TGTGCCTGGGCTACAGGGGGCTCGATCGCTGAAGCTTTCTTT,CAWATGGSIAEAFF
TRBJ1-1,TRBV6-5,NA,NA,TGTGCCAGCAGTTACCCAGGTGGACAGACAGAAGCTTTCTTT,CASSYPGGQTEAFF
TRBJ2-7,TRBV3-1,NA,NA,TGTGCCAGCAGCCAGGCCACAAATTGGGAGCAGTACTTC,CASSQATNWEQYF
TRBJ1-2,TRBV27,TRBD1,many,TGTGCCAGCAGTTACAAGACCGGGACAGGGTCGTATGGCTACACCTTC,CASSYKTGTGSYGYTF
TRBJ1-1,TRBV7-2,TRBD1,NA,TGTGCCAGCAGCCCCTGGCCGGGACAGCGTATGAACACTGAAGCTTTCTTT,CASSPWPGQRMNTEAFF
TRBJ2-5,TRBV20-1,NA,many,TGCAGTGCTAGAGGACGGGACTTAGCGGAGACCCAGTACTTC,CSARGRDLAETQYF
TRBJ2-5,TRBV7-3,TRBD2,many,TGTGCCAGCAGCTTAAGGCGGGGGGGGCCCGGGGAGACCCAGTACTTC,CASSLRRGGPGETQYF
TRBJ2-5,TRBV18,NA,NA,TGTGCCAGCTCACCACCCAGGAGAGGAGAGACCCAGTACTTC,CASSPPRRGETQYF
TRBJ1-1,TRBV12-3/TRBV12-4,NA,many,TGTGCCAGCAGTTTTCGGCAGAAGAACACTGAAGCTTTCTTT,CASSFRQKNTEAFF
TRBJ2-7,TRBV29-1,NA,NA,TGCAGCGTTGTTAGCCGGGGCTACGAGCAGTACTTC,CSVVSRGYEQYF
TRBJ2-7,TRBV14,NA,NA,TGTGCCAGCAGCCCGTTGACAGGTAGCTCCTACGAGCAGTACTTC,CASSPLTGSSYEQYF
TRBJ1-5,TRBV18,TRBD1,NA,TGTGCCAGCTCACCTGGACAGGGAACGTGGCAGCCCCAGCATTTT,CASSPGQGTWQPQHF
TRBJ2-7,TRBV5-1,NA,many,TGCGCCAGCACCCGCTTGGGGGGCGGATACGAGCAGTACTTC,CASTRLGGGYEQYF
TRBJ2-7,TRBV4-1,TRBD2,NA,TGCGCCAGCAGCCAACCGGGAGGTGACGGCGAGCAGTACTTC,CASSQPGGDGEQYF
TRBJ1-2,TRBV14,NA,few,TGTGCCAGCAGCCAAGAAACAGCCTCTTTCTATGGCTACACCTTC,CASSQETASFYGYTF
TRBJ1-1,TRBV28,NA,many,TGTGCCAGCCTGACCCAAAACGCGGGCACTGAAGCTTTCTTT,CASLTQNAGTEAFF
TRBJ1-6,TRBV6-1,TRBD1,many,TGTGCCAGCAGTGTCTACAGGGGAATGGATAATTCACCCCTCCACTTT,CASSVYRGMDNSPLHF
TRBJ2-7,TRBV6-9,NA,many,TGTGCCAGCAGTTTCCCGGACATTTACGAGCAGTACTTC,CASSFPDIYEQYF
TRBJ1-3,TRBV28,TRBD1,many,TGTGCCAGCAGCCTACAGGGGACTGGAAACACCATATATTTT,CASSLQGTGNTIYF
TRBJ2-1,TRBV29-1,NA,NA,TGCAGCGTTGAAGATCAGGAGAGCTTCTACAATGAGCAGTTCTTC,CSVEDQESFYNEQFF
TRBJ2-7,TRBV12-3/TRBV12-4,NA,many,TGTGCCAGCAGTTTAGACAGGGTCGAGCAGTACTTC,CASSLDRVEQYF
TRBJ1-1,TRBV28,NA,many,TGTGCCAGCAGTACCGGGACCCGCGAAGCTTTCTTT,CASSTGTREAFF
TRBJ1-4,TRBV5-1,NA,NA,TGCGCCAGCAGCTTGGCCCTAGGGGCTGAAAAACTGTTTTTT,CASSLALGAEKLFF
TRBJ2-7,TRBV5-1,TRBD2,few,TGCGCCAGCCAGCGGGACTCCTACGAGCAGTACTTC,CASQRDSYEQYF